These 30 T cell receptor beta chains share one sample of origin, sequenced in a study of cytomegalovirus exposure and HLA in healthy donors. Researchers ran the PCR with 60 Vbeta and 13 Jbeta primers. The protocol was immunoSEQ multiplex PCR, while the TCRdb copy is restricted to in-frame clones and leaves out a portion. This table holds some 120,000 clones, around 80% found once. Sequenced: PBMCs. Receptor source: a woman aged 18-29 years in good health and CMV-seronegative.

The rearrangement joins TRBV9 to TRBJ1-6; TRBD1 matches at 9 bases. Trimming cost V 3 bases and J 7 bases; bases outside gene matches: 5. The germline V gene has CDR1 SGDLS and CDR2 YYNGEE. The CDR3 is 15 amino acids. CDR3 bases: TGTGCCAGCAGCGAATCCGGGACAGGGAATTCACCCCTCCACTTT. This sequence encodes CASSESGTGNSPLHF. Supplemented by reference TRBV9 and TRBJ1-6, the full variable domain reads DSGVTQTPKHLITATGQRVTLRCSPRSGDLSVYWYQQSLDQGLQFLIQYYNGEERAKGNILERFSAQQFPDLHSELNLSSLELGDSALYFCASSESGTGNSPLHFGNGTRLTVT.

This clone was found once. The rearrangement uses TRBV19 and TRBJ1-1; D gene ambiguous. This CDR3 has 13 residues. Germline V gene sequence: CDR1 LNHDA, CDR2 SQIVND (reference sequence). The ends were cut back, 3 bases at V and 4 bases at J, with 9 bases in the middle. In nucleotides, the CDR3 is TGTGCCAGTAGTATGCAACAGAGCACTGAAGCTTTCTTT. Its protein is CASSMQQSTEAFF. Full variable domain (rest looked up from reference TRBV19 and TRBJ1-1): DGGITQSPKYLFRKEGQNVTLSCEQNLNHDAMYWYRQDPGQGLRLIYYSQIVNDFQKGDIAEGYSVSREKKESFPLTVTSAQKNPTAFYLCASSMQQSTEAFFGQGTRLTVV.

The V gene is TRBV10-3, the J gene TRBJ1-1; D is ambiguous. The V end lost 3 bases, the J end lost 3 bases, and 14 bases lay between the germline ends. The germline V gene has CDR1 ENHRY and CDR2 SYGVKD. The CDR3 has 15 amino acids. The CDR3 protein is CAISDHGRGDTEAFF. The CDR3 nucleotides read TGTGCCATCAGTGACCACGGGCGCGGGGACACTGAAGCTTTCTTT.

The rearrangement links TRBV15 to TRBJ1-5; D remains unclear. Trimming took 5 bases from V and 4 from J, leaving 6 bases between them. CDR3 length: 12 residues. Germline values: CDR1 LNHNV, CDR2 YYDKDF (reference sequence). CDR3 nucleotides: TGTGCCACCAGCCCCAGAAATCAGCCCCAGCATTTT. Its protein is CATSPRNQPQHF.

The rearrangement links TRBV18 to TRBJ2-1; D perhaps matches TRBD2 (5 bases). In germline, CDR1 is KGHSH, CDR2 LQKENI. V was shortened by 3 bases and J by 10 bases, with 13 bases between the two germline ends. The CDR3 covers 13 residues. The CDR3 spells CASSPLGTREQFF. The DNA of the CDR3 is TGTGCCAGCTCACCTCTCGGTACTAGGGAGCAGTTCTTC.

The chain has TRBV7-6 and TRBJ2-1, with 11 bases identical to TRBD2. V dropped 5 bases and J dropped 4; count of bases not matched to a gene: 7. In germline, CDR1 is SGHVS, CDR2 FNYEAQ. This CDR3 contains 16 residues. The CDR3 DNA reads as TGTGCCAGCAGCGGAATACTAGCGGGGGCTTACAATGAGCAGTTCTTC. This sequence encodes CASSGILAGAYNEQFF.

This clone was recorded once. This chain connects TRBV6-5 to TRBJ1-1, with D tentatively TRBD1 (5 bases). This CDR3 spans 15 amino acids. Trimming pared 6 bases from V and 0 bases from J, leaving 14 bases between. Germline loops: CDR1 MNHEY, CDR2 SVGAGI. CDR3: CASSPVGLMNTEAFF. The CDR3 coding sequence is TGTGCCAGCAGCCCCGTGGGACTGATGAACACTGAAGCTTTCTTT.

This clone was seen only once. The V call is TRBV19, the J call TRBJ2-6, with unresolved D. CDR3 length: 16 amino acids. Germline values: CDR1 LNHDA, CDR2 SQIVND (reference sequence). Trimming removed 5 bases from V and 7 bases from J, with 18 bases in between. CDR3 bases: TGTGCCAGTAGTCATCTACGGCCTCCTAGAGCCAACGTCCTGACTTTC. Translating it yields CASSHLRPPRANVLTF. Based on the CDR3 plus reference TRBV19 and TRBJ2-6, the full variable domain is DGGITQSPKYLFRKEGQNVTLSCEQNLNHDAMYWYRQDPGQGLRLIYYSQIVNDFQKGDIAEGYSVSREKKESFPLTVTSAQKNPTAFYLCASSHLRPPRANVLTFGAGSRLTVL.

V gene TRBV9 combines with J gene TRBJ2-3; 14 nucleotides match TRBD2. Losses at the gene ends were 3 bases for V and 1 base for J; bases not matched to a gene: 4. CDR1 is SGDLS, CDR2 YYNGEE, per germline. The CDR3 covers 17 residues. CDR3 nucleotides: TGTGCCAGCAGCGCGGGACTAGCGGGGGCCCGCACAGATACGCAGTATTTT. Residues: CASSAGLAGARTDTQYF.

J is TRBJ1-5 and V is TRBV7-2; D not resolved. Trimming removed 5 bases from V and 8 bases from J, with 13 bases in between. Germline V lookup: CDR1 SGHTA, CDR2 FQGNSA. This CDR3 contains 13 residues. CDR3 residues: CASSRIAREPQHF. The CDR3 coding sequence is TGTGCCAGCAGCCGCATAGCCAGAGAGCCCCAGCATTTT.

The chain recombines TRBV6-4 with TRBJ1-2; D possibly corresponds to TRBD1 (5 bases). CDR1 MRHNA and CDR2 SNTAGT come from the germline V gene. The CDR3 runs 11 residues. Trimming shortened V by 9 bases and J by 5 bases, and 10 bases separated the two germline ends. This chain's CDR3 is CARQERYGYTF. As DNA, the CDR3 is TGTGCCAGACAGGAGAGGTATGGCTACACCTTC.

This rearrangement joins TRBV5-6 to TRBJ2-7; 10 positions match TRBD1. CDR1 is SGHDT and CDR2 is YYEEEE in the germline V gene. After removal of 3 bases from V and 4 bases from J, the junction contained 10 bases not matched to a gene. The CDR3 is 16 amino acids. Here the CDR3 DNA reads TGTGCCAGCAGCTCCGGGGGGGGACAGGGGCAGTACGAGCAGTACTTC. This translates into CASSSGGGQGQYEQYF. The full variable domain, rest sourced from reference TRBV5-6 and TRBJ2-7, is DAGVTQSPTHLIKTRGQQVTLRCSPKSGHDTVSWYQQALGQGPQFIFQYYEEEERQRGNFPDRFSGHQFPNYSSELNVNALLLGDSALYLCASSSGGGQGQYEQYFGPGTRLTVT.

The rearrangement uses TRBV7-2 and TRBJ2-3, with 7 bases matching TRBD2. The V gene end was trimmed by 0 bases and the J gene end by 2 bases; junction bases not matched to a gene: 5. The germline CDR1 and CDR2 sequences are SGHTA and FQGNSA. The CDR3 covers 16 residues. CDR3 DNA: TGTGCCAGCAGCTTAGCTGGCGGGGGAAACACAGATACGCAGTATTTT. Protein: CASSLAGGGNTDTQYF.

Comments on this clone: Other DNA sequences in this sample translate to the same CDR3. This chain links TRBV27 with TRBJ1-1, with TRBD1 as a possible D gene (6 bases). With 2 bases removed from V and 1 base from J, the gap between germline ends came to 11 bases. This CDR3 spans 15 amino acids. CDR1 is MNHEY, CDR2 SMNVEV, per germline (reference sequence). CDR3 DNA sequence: TGTGCCAGCAGTTTAATCAGGGGTGAGAACACTGAAGCTTTCTTT. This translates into CASSLIRGENTEAFF.

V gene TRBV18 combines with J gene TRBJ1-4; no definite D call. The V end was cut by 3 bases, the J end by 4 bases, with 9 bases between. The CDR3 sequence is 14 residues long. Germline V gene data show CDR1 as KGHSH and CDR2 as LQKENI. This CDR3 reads CASSPALSNEKLFF. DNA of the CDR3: TGTGCCAGCTCACCGGCCTTAAGTAATGAAAAACTGTTTTTT.

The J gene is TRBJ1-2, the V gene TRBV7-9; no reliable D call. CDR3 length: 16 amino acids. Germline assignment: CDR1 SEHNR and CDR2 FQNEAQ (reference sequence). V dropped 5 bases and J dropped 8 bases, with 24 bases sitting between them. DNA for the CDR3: TGTGCCAGCAGCCGAACTTCGGGAACACTTGGCGAGGGCTACACCTTC. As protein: CASSRTSGTLGEGYTF.

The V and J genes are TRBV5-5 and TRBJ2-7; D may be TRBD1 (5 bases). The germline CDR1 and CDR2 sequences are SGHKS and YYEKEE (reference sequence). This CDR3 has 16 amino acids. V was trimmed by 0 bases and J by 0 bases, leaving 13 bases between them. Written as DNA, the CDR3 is TGTGCCAGCAGCTTGGGACCGGACATAGACTCCTACGAGCAGTACTTC. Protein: CASSLGPDIDSYEQYF.

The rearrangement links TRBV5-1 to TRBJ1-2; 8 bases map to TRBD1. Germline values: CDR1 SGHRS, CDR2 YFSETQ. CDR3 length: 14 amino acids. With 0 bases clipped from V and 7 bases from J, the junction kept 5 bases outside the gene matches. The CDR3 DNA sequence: TGCGCCAGCAGCTTGGACAGGGGGGAAAGTGGCTACACCTTC. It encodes CASSLDRGESGYTF.

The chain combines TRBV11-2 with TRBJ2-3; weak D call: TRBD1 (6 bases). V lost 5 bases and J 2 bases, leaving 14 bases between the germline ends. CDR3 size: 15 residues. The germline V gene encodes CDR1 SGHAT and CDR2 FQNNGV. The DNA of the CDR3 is TGTGCCAGCAGCGACGGACAGTCGAACACAGATACGCAGTATTTT. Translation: CASSDGQSNTDTQYF.

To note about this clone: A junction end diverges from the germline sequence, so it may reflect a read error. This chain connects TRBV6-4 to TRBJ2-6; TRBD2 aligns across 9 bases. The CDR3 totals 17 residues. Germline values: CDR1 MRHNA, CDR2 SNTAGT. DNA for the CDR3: TGTGCCAGCAGTGAACAGGGGACTAGCTCTGGGGCCAACGGCCTGACTTTC. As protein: CASSEQGTSSGANGLTF.

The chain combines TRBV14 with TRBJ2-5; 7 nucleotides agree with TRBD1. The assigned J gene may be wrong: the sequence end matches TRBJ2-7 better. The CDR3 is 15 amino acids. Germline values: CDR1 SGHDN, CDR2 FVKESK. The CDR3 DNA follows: TGTGCCAGCAGCCAATTCGACAGGGTGGGCTACGAGCAGTACTTC. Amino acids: CASSQFDRVGYEQYF.

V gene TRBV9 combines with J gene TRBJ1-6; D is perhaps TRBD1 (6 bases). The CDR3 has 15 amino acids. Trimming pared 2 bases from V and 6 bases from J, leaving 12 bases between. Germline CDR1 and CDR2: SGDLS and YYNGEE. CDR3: CASSVHVDSNSPLHF. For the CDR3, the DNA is TGTGCCAGCAGCGTTCATGTGGACAGTAATTCACCCCTCCACTTT.

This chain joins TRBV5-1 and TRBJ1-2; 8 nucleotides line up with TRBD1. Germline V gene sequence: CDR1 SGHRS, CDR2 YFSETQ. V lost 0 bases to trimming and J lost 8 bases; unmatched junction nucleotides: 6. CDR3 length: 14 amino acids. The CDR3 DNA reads TGCGCCAGCAGCTTGGACAGGGGGAGTGAAGGCTACACCTTC. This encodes CASSLDRGSEGYTF.

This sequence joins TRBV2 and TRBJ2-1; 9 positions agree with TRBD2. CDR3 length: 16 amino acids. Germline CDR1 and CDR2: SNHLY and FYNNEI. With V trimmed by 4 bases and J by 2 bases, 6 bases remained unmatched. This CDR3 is CASSGWTSDPYNEQFF. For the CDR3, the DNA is TGTGCCAGCAGTGGCTGGACTAGCGACCCCTACAATGAGCAGTTCTTC.

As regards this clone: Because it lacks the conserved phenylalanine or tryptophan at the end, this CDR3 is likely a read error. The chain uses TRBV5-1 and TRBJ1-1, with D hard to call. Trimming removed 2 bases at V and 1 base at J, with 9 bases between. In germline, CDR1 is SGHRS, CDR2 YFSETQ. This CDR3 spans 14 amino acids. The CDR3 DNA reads TGCGCCAGCAGCTTTGGTAACGGGAACACTGAAGCTTTCCTT. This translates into CASSFGNGNTEAFL.

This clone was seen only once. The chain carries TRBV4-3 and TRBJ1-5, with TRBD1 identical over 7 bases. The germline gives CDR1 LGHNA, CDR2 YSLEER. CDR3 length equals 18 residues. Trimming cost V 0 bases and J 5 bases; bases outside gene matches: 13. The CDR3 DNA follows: TGCGCCAGCAGCCAAGATTTCGGGTACAGGGGTCGGTATCAGCCCCAGCATTTT. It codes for CASSQDFGYRGRYQPQHF.

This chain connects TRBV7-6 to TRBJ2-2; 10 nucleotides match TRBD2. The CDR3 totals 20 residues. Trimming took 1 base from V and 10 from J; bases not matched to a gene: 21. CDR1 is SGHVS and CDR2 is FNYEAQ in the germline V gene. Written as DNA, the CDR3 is TGTGCCAGCAGCTTAGGGGCTAGCGGGGGCCAGATGTCAGCTATGGAGGAGCTGTTTTTT. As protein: CASSLGASGGQMSAMEELFF.

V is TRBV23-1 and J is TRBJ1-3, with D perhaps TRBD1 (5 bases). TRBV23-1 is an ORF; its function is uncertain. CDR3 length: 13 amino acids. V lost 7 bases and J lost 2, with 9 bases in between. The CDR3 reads CASIWGAGNTIYF. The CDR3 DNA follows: TGCGCCAGCATTTGGGGGGCTGGAAACACCATATATTTT.

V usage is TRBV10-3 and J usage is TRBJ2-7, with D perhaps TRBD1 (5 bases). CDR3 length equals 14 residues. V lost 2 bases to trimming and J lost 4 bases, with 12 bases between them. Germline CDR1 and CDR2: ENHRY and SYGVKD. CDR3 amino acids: CAISEGVGVYEQYF. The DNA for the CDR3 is TGTGCCATCAGTGAGGGGGTAGGGGTGTACGAGCAGTACTTC.

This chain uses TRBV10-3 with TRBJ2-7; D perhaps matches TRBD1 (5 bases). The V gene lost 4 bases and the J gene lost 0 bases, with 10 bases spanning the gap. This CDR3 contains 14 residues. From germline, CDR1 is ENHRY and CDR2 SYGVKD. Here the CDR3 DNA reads TGTGCCATCAGTGGAAGAGACAGCTCCTACGAGCAGTACTTC. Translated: CAISGRDSSYEQYF.